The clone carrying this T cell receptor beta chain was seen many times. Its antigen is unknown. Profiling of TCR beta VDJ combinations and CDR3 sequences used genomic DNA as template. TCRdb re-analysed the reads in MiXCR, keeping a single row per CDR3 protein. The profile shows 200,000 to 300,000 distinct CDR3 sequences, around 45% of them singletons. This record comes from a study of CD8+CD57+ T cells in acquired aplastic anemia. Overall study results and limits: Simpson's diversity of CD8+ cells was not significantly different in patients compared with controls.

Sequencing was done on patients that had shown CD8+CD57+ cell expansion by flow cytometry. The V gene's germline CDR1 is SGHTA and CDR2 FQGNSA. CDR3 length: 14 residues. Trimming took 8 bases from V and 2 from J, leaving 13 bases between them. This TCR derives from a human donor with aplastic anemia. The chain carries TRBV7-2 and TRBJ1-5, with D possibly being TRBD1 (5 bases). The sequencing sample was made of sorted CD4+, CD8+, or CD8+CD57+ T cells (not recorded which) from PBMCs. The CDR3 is CASGWGNGNQPQHF. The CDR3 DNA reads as TGTGCCAGCGGTTGGGGGAACGGCAATCAGCCCCAGCATTTT. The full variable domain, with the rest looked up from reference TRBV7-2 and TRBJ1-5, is GAGVSQSPSNKVTEKGKDVELRCDPISGHTALYWYRQSLGQGLEFLIYFQGNSAPDKSGLPSDRFSAERTGGSVSTLTIQRTQQEDSAVYLCASGWGNGNQPQHFGDGTRLSIL.